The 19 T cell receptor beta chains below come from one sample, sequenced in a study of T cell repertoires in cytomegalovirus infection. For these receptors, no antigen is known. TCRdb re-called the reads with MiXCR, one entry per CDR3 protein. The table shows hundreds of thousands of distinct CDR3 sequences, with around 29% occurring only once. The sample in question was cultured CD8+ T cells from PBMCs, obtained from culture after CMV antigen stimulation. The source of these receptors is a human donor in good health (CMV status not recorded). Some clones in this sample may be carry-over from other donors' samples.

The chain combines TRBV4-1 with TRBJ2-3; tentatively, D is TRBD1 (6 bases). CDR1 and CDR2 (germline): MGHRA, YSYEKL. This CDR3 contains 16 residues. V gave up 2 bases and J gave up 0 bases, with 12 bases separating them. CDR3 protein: CASSQLTGKSTDTQYF. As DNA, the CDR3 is TGCGCCAGCAGCCAACTTACAGGGAAAAGCACAGATACGCAGTATTTT.

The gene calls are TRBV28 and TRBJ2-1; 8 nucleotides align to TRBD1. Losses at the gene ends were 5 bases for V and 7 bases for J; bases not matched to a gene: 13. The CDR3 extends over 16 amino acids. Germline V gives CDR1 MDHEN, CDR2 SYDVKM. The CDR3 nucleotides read TGTGCCAGCAGTCTGCGACAGGGGATGGTTGGGAATGAGCAGTTCTTC. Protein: CASSLRQGMVGNEQFF.

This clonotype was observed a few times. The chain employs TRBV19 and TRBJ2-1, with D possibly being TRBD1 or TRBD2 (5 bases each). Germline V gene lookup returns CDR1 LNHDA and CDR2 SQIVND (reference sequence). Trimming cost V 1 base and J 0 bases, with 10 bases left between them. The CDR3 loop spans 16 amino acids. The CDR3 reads CASSIVEGSSYNEQFF. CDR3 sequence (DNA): TGTGCCAGTAGTATAGTAGAGGGGAGCTCCTACAATGAGCAGTTCTTC.

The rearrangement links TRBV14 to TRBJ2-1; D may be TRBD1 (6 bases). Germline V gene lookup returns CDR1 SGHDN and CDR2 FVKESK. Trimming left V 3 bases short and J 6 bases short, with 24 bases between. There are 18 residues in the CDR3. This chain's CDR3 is CASSQDSGVGGGGNEQFF. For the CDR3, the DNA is TGTGCCAGCAGCCAGGATTCAGGGGTTGGTGGAGGAGGCAATGAGCAGTTCTTC.

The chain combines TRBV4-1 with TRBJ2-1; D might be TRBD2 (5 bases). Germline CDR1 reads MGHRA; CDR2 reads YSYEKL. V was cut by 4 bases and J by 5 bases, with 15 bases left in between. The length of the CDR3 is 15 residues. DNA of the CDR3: TGCGCCAGCAGCCCCTTGCTCAGCGGTAACAATGAGCAGTTCTTC. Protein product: CASSPLLSGNNEQFF.

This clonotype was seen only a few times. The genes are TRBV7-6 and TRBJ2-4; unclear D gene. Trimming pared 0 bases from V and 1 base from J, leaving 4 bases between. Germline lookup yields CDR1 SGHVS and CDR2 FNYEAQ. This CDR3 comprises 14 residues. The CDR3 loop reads CASSLAGAKNIQYF. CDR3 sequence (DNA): TGTGCCAGCAGCTTAGCGGGTGCCAAAAACATTCAGTACTTC.

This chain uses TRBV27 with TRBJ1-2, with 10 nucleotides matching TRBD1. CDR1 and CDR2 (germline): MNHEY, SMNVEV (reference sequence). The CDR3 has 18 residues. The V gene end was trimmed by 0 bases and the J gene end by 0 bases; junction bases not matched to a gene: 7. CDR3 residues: CASSLSRTGGLANYGYTF. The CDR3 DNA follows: TGTGCCAGCAGTTTATCAAGGACAGGGGGGCTGGCTAACTATGGCTACACCTTC.

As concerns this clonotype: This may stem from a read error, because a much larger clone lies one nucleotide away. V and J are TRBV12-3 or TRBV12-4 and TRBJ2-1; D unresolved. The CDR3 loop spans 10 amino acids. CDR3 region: CAGSNNEQFF. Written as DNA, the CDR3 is TGTGCCGGCAGTAACAATGAGCAGTTCTTC.

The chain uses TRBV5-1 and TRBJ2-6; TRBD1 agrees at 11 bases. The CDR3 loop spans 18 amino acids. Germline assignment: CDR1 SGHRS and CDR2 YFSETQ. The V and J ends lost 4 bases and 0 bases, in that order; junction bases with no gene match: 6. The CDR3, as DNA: TGCGCCAGCAGCCCGAGTGGGACAGGGGGCTCTGGGGCCAACGTCCTGACTTTC. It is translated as CASSPSGTGGSGANVLTF.

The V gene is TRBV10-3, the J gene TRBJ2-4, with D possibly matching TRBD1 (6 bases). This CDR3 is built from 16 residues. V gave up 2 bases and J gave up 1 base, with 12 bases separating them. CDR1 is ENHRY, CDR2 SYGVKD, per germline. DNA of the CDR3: TGTGCCATCAGTGAGAAATTGACAGGCGCCAAAAACATTCAGTACTTC. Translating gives CAISEKLTGAKNIQYF.

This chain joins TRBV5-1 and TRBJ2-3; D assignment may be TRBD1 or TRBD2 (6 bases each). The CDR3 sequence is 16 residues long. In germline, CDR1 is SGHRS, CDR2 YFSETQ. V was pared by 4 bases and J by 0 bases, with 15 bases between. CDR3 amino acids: CASSPWGAFSTDTQYF. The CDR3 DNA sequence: TGCGCCAGCAGCCCCTGGGGGGCTTTTAGCACAGATACGCAGTATTTT.

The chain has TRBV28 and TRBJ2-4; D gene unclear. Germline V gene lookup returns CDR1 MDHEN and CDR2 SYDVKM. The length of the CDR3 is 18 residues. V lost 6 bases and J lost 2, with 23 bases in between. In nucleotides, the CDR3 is TGTGCCAGCAGCCCCTTCTCGGGTGGTTCCCAAACCAAAAACATTCAGTACTTC. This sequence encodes CASSPFSGGSQTKNIQYF. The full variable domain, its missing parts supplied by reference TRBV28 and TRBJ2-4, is DVKVTQSSRYLVKRTGEKVFLECVQDMDHENMFWYRQDPGLGLRLIYFSYDVKMKEKGDIPEGYSVSREKKERFSLILESASTNQTSMYLCASSPFSGGSQTKNIQYFGAGTRLSVL.

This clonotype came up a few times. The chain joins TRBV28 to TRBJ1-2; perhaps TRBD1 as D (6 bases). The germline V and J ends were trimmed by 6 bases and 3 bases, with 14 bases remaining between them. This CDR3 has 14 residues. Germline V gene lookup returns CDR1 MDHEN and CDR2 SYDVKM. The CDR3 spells CASRPAEGDYGYTF. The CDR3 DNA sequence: TGTGCCAGCAGGCCGGCCGAGGGGGACTATGGCTACACCTTC.

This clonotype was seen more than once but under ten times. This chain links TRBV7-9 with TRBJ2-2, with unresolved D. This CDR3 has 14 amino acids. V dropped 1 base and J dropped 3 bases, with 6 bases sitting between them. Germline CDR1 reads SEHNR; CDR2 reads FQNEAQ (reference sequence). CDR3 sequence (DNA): TGTGCCAGCAGCTTAGGACACTACACCGGGGAGCTGTTTTTT. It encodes CASSLGHYTGELFF.

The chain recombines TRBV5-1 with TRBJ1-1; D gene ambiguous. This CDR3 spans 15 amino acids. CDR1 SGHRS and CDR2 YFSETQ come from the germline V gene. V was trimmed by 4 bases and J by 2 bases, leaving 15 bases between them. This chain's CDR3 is CASSPTGFSNTEAFF. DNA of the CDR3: TGCGCCAGCAGCCCGACGGGTTTCTCAAACACTGAAGCTTTCTTT.

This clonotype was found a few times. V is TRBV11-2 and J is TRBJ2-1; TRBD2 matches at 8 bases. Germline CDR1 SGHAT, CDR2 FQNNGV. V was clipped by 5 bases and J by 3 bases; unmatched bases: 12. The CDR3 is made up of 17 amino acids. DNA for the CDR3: TGTGCCAGCAGCCAAGGGATCGGGGGGGTCTACTACAATGAGCAGTTCTTC. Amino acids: CASSQGIGGVYYNEQFF. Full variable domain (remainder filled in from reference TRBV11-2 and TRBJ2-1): EAGVAQSPRYKIIEKRQSVAFWCNPISGHATLYWYQQILGQGPKLLIQFQNNGVVDDSQLPKDRFSAERLKGVDSTLKIQPAKLEDSAVYLCASSQGIGGVYYNEQFFGPGTRLTVL.

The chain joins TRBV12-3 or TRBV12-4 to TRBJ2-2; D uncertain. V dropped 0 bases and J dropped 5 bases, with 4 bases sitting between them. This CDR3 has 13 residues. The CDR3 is CASSLAPTGELFF. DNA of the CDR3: TGTGCCAGCAGTTTAGCGCCAACCGGGGAGCTGTTTTTT.

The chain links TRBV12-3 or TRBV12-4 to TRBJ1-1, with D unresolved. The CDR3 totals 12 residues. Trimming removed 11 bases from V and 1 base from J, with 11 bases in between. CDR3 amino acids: CAVPVGNTEAFF. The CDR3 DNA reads TGTGCCGTCCCGGTGGGGAACACTGAAGCTTTCTTT.

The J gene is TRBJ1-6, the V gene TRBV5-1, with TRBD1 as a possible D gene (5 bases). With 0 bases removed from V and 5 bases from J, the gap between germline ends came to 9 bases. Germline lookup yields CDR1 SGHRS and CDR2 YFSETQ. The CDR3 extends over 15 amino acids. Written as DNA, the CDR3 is TGCGCCAGCAGCTTGGGGGACGGCGATAATTCACCCCTCCACTTT. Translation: CASSLGDGDNSPLHF. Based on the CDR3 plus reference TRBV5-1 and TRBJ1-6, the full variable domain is KAGVTQTPRYLIKTRGQQVTLSCSPISGHRSVSWYQQTPGQGLQFLFEYFSETQRNKGNFPGRFSGRQFSNSRSEMNVSTLELGDSALYLCASSLGDGDNSPLHFGNGTRLTVT.